The present T cell receptor (beta chain) was sequenced within a study of CD8+CD57+ T cells in acquired aplastic anemia. Patients sequenced had flow cytometry evidence of CD8+CD57+ cell expansion. The enrolled patients all had severe acquired aplastic anemia. Trimming removed 4 bases from V and 6 bases from J; junction bases left unmatched: 9. Germline lookup yields CDR1 SGHTA and CDR2 FQGNSA. The CDR3 extends over 15 amino acids. Genomic DNA constituted the template upon which TCR beta VDJ and CDR3 profiling was performed. TCRdb itself ran the reads through MiXCR, one entry per CDR3 protein. The profile shows 300,000 or so distinct CDR3 sequences, roughly 61% of them singletons.

The source material was sorted CD4+, CD8+, or CD8+CD57+ T cells (not recorded which) from PBMCs. This receptor was taken from a human donor with aplastic anemia. The chain has TRBV7-2 and TRBJ2-7; 10 bases map to TRBD1. The CDR3 bases are TGTGCCAGCAGCTCCAGGACAGGGGGATCGGGCGAGCAGTACTTC. It specifies CASSSRTGGSGEQYF.